This T cell receptor beta chain came from a study of OX40 agonist ivuxolimab in advanced cancers. Looking at the study overall: Patient treatment consisted of intravenous ivuxolimab administration every 2 weeks at 0.01 to 10 mg/kg. The dose-escalation cohort was roughly 84% male, with a mean age of around 60 years, ranging about 23 to 79.

Findings and limits, study-wide: Both blood CD4+ and CD8+ T cells showed clonal growth by week 6 at 0.1 to 3.0 mg/kg.

TCRdb's table, derived via immunoSEQ multiplex PCR, lists solely in-frame clones and lacks some. This table has some 48,000 clones, more than 85% appearing once. As concerns this clone: The antigen remains undetermined.

V dropped 3 bases and J dropped 5 bases, with 13 bases sitting between them. The CDR3 has 14 amino acids. Germline CDR1 LNHDA, CDR2 SQIVND (reference sequence). The specimen comprised CD4+ or CD8+ T cells sorted from blood, sampled in a trial of the OX40 agonist ivuxolimab. The sequence was obtained from an adult with an advanced solid tumor such as melanoma, head and neck, liver or kidney cancer. V usage is TRBV19 and J usage is TRBJ1-1; D uncertain. The CDR3 DNA follows: TGTGCCAGTAGTATGGGAGGGTTCAGGACTGAAGCTTTCTTT. Its translation: CASSMGGFRTEAFF.